A selection of T cell receptor beta chains follows, all from one sample in a study of graft-versus-host responses after intestinal transplantation. Generated by immunoSEQ multiplex PCR, the TCRdb table keeps only in-frame clones and is missing some. The table has about 98,000 clones, about 82% seen once. The sequencing used PBMCs, collected 255 days after intestinal transplant. These receptors all come from a human patient who received an intestinal transplant, so some T cells may come from the graft donor. Both conserved end residues are part of each CDR3. A D gene is named only where the DNA matches it firmly. The size of a clone is reported for some rows only, either as once, few or many, or as a class for expanded clones.

cdr3_aa	cdr3_nt	j_call	clone_size	v_call	d_call
CASSSKDREVRTEAFF	TGCGCCAGCAGCTCGAAGGACAGGGAAGTACGAACTGAAGCTTTCTTT	TRBJ1-1	few	TRBV5-1	TRBD1
CASSSNRGNNYGYTF	TGTGCCAGCTCATCCAACAGGGGTAATAACTATGGCTACACCTTC	TRBJ1-2	.	TRBV18	TRBD1
CASSQDFRGLVESGANVLTF	TGTGCCAGCAGCCAAGATTTTAGAGGACTAGTCGAATCTGGGGCCAACGTCCTGACTTTC	TRBJ2-6	.	TRBV4-2	TRBD2
CASSSTTGTTGELFF	TGTGCCAGCTCATCGACGACCGGGACCACCGGGGAGCTGTTTTTT	TRBJ2-2	.	TRBV18	.
CASSVDGTGGLRTEAFF	TGTGCCAGCAGCGTAGATGGGACAGGGGGCCTGAGAACTGAAGCTTTCTTT	TRBJ1-1	.	TRBV9	TRBD1
CASSFTSEGEQYF	TGTGCCAGCAGTTTCACCTCCGAGGGCGAGCAGTACTTC	TRBJ2-7	.	TRBV6-5	.
CAWRWVMGDTEAFF	TGTGCCTGGAGATGGGTCATGGGGGACACTGAAGCTTTCTTT	TRBJ1-1	.	TRBV30	.
CAISALIRGGTGELFF	TGTGCCATCAGCGCGTTGATTCGGGGGGGCACCGGGGAGCTGTTTTTT	TRBJ2-2	.	TRBV10-3	TRBD2
CSSGQGGGYTF	TGCAGTTCGGGACAGGGTGGTGGCTACACCTTC	TRBJ1-2	.	TRBV20-1	TRBD1
CAISESRVTNTGELFF	TGTGCCATCAGTGAGTCCCGGGTGACGAACACCGGGGAGCTGTTTTTT	TRBJ2-2	.	TRBV10-3	.
CASSQELALGEPQHF	TGCGCCAGCAGCCAAGAATTGGCCTTAGGAGAGCCCCAGCATTTT	TRBJ1-5	few	TRBV4-1	.
CASSPDRDRISYEQYF	TGTGCCAGCAGCCCGGACCGGGACAGGATCTCCTACGAGCAGTACTTC	TRBJ2-7	.	TRBV5-8	TRBD1
CASKISPGGRVNTDTQYF	TGTGCCAGCAAGATAAGCCCGGGGGGGCGGGTTAACACAGATACGCAGTATTTT	TRBJ2-3	.	TRBV27	TRBD2
CASSEALAGFALHF	TGTGCCAGCAGTGAAGCGCTTGCGGGTTTCGCCCTCCACTTT	TRBJ1-6	.	TRBV2	.
CASSLLHTLANEQFF	TGTGCCAGCAGCCTTCTCCATACCCTTGCGAATGAGCAGTTCTTC	TRBJ2-1	.	TRBV7-3	.
CASSVSIGDAGNTEAFF	TGTGCCAGCAGCGTCTCCATAGGGGATGCGGGAAACACTGAAGCTTTCTTT	TRBJ1-1	.	TRBV9	.
CASSPQDRVSSGANVLTF	TGTGCCAGTAGTCCCCAGGACAGGGTCTCCTCTGGGGCCAACGTCCTGACTTTC	TRBJ2-6	.	TRBV19	TRBD1
CASSLGTSGYEQYF	TGCGCCAGCAGCCTTGGGACTAGCGGCTACGAGCAGTACTTC	TRBJ2-7	.	TRBV4-1	TRBD2
CAWSVAIGTEAFF	TGTGCCTGGAGTGTGGCAATTGGGACTGAAGCTTTCTTT	TRBJ1-1	.	TRBV30	.
CASRHRVLDYGYTF	TGTGCCAGTAGGCACAGGGTATTGGACTATGGCTACACCTTC	TRBJ1-2	.	TRBV19	.
CASKGWGGDLYEQYF	TGCGCCAGCAAGGGTTGGGGCGGGGACCTATACGAGCAGTACTTC	TRBJ2-7	.	TRBV5-1	.
CASGLGSGGFYEQYF	TGTGCCAGCGGTCTCGGGTCAGGAGGGTTCTACGAGCAGTACTTC	TRBJ2-7	few	TRBV6-1	.
CASSQEGRWEPQHF	TGTGCCAGCAGCCAAGAAGGCAGGTGGGAGCCCCAGCATTTT	TRBJ1-5	.	TRBV4-2	.
CSVVAGGRTEANVLTF	TGCAGCGTTGTGGCGGGGGGAAGGACTGAGGCCAACGTCCTGACTTTC	TRBJ2-6	once	TRBV29-1	TRBD2
CASSSPGQLFNSPLHF	TGTGCCAGCAGTTCACCGGGACAGCTTTTTAATTCACCCCTCCACTTT	TRBJ1-6	.	TRBV28	TRBD1
CASSFTGGTEAFF	TGTGCCAGCAGCTTTACAGGGGGCACTGAAGCTTTCTTT	TRBJ1-1	.	TRBV5-4	TRBD1
CASSLRTSAYNEQFF	TGTGCCAGCAGCTTGCGGACTAGCGCGTACAATGAGCAGTTCTTC	TRBJ2-1	.	TRBV11-1	TRBD2
CASSVLAGGADTQYF	TGTGCCAGCAGCGTGCTAGCGGGGGGGGCAGATACGCAGTATTTT	TRBJ2-3	.	TRBV5-6	TRBD2
CASSQIGQNNEQFF	TGTGCCAGCAGCCAGATCGGGCAGAACAATGAGCAGTTCTTC	TRBJ2-1	.	TRBV4-2	.
CASSQGEQGGFYGYTF	TGCGCCAGCAGCCAAGGAGAACAAGGGGGGTTCTATGGCTACACCTTC	TRBJ1-2	.	TRBV4-3	.
CASSPPERSYNEQFF	TGTGCCAGTAGTCCCCCCGAGCGGTCCTACAATGAGCAGTTCTTC	TRBJ2-1	few	TRBV19	.
CASSEGQGNEKLFF	TGTGCCAGCAGTGAGGGACAGGGTAATGAAAAACTGTTTTTT	TRBJ1-4	.	TRBV6-5	TRBD1
CASSDLTAGGPTDTQYF	TGTGCCAGCAGTGACCTGACGGCGGGAGGGCCCACAGATACGCAGTATTTT	TRBJ2-3	.	TRBV2	TRBD2
CASSVSSLLAGVGEQYF	TGTGCCAGCAGTGTCTCAAGCCTACTAGCGGGGGTGGGCGAGCAGTACTTC	TRBJ2-7	.	TRBV6-1	TRBD2
CASRGQAETQYF	TGTGCCAGCAGGGGACAGGCGGAGACCCAGTACTTC	TRBJ2-5	.	TRBV2	TRBD1
CASSPEGSRPDTQYF	TGTGCCAGCTCACCAGAGGGTAGTCGGCCAGATACGCAGTATTTT	TRBJ2-3	.	TRBV18	.
CASSPGNVGYTF	TGTGCCAGCAGCCCCGGCAACGTGGGCTACACCTTC	TRBJ1-2	once	TRBV9	.
CASSLKGDSPLHF	TGTGCCAGCAGCTTAAAGGGGGATTCACCCCTCCACTTT	TRBJ1-6	.	TRBV7-9	.
CASRETKGQGYYTDTQYF	TGTGCCAGCAGAGAAACAAAGGGACAGGGCTATTACACAGATACGCAGTATTTT	TRBJ2-3	.	TRBV7-9	TRBD1
CASSLDRVDEQFF	TGTGCCAGCTCACTCGACAGGGTAGATGAGCAGTTCTTC	TRBJ2-1	.	TRBV18	TRBD1
CASSGLGLSRDTQYF	TGTGCCAGCAGCGGTCTCGGACTATCCAGAGATACGCAGTATTTT	TRBJ2-3	.	TRBV6-6	.
CASSQDGGAGANYGYTF	TGCGCCAGCAGCCAAGATGGGGGAGCAGGAGCTAACTATGGCTACACCTTC	TRBJ1-2	.	TRBV4-1	.
CASSFDNTRNQPQHF	TGTGCCAGCAGTTTTGATAATACGCGCAATCAGCCCCAGCATTTT	TRBJ1-5	.	TRBV28	.
CASSEAVAPETAYEQYF	TGTGCCAGCAGTGAAGCGGTCGCCCCCGAGACAGCCTACGAGCAGTACTTC	TRBJ2-7	.	TRBV6-1	.
CASSEGEGGGYEQYF	TGTGCCAGCAGTGAAGGCGAGGGAGGGGGATACGAGCAGTACTTC	TRBJ2-7	medium-sized	TRBV6-1	.